This T cell receptor (beta chain) was retrieved from a study of blood T cell repertoires in COVID-19. About the research overall: Some COVID-19 samples were acute and others convalescent; all came from the United States, Italy and Spain. T cells, B-cell-depleted T cells, or PBMCs provided the cDNA or gDNA that served as material.

V shed 6 bases and J shed 2 bases, with 16 bases lying between them. Germline V gives CDR1 MNHEY, CDR2 SVGAGI. The CDR3 contains 15 residues. In the original analysis: Amplified reference gene primers provided the basis for estimating nucleated cell counts. TCRdb's copy holds only in-frame clones and misses some; the assay was immunoSEQ multiplex PCR. For V, J and clone size, that table is used; D and trimming come from the DNA. Altogether 130,000 to 150,000 clones are present, around nine tenths being singletons, with the ten largest covering more than 9%. This chain links TRBV6-5 with TRBJ1-2; unclear D gene. The specimen sequenced was peripheral blood. The clonotype comes from a man aged 50 to 59 with active or convalescent COVID-19. CDR3 amino acids: CASSSSGLINYGYTF. CDR3 nucleotide sequence: TGTGCCAGCAGCAGCTCCGGACTGATAAACTATGGCTACACCTTC.